What follows are 14 T cell receptor beta chains derived from one specimen sequenced in a study of cytotoxic CD8 clonotypes in ibrutinib-treated CLL (dated by TCRdb to about 2021). Read against the paper, the sample's time point label means: eleven to twelve months on ibrutinib. The library came from the immunoSEQ multiplex PCR assay. TCRdb mirrors the immuneACCESS table, restricted to in-frame sequences. Some clones are absent from its copies; in checked studies, under half trace to an unresolved V gene, and the reason for the others is unknown. The sample table shows fewer than 70,000 clones, and less than 75% are seen once. The ten largest clones add up to 43% of the sample. Sequencing used PBMCs, obtained after 12 months of ibrutinib treatment. The receptors shown here come from a human donor with chronic lymphocytic leukemia.

In DNA, the CDR3 is TGCAGCGCCATCGGACAGACGAACACTGAAGCTTTCTTT. Its translation is CSAIGQTNTEAFF. The chain uses TRBV29-1 and TRBJ1-1; the D gene is possibly TRBD1 (6 bases). Per germline, CDR1 SQVTM and CDR2 ANQGSEA. The germline V and J ends were trimmed by 7 bases and 1 base, with 13 bases remaining between them. This CDR3 has 13 amino acids. Variable domain in full (rest from reference TRBV29-1 and TRBJ1-1): SAVISQKPSRDICQRGTSLTIQCQVDSQVTMMFWYRQQPGQSLTLIATANQGSEATYESGFVIDKFPISRPNLTFSTLTVSNMSPEDSSIYLCSAIGQTNTEAFFGQGTRLTVV.

V usage is TRBV28 and J usage is TRBJ1-5, with 8 bases that match TRBD1. V gave up 5 bases and J gave up 4 bases; unmatched junction bases: 10. The CDR3 covers 16 residues. Germline loops: CDR1 MDHEN, CDR2 SYDVKM. The CDR3 DNA is TGTGCCAGCAGTCCCTTTGACAGGGGACGAAATCAGCCCCAGCATTTT. Protein product: CASSPFDRGRNQPQHF.

In its sample, this clone was seen a few times. The chain couples TRBV28 to TRBJ1-3; TRBD1 matches 8 bases. This CDR3 region has 15 residues. V lost 6 bases, J lost 2 bases, and 6 bases stayed unmatched. CDR1 is MDHEN and CDR2 is SYDVKM in the germline V gene. CDR3 loop: CASRSDRVPGNTIYF. The CDR3 nucleotides are TGTGCCAGCAGATCGGACAGGGTCCCTGGAAACACCATATATTTT.

The V gene is TRBV19, the J gene TRBJ2-7; perhaps TRBD2 as D (6 bases). Germline V gene data show CDR1 as LNHDA and CDR2 as SQIVND (reference sequence). Trimming cost V 5 bases and J 4 bases, with 15 bases left between them. The CDR3 runs to 14 residues. CDR3 loop: CASSLTGSGYEQYF. CDR3 nucleotide sequence: TGTGCCAGTAGTTTGACCGGGAGCGGATACGAGCAGTACTTC.

The V call is TRBV18, the J call TRBJ2-5; D remains unclear. The CDR3 spans 13 residues. The V gene lost 4 bases and the J gene lost 3 bases, with 9 bases spanning the gap. CDR1 is KGHSH, CDR2 LQKENI, per germline. CDR3 nucleotides: TGTGCCAGCTCACAAAACTCCGAAGAGACCCAGTACTTC. It translates to CASSQNSEETQYF.

This clone is a singleton in its sample. The J gene is TRBJ2-2, the V gene TRBV9; D uncertain. V lost 4 bases and J 0 bases, leaving 7 bases between the germline ends. CDR3 size: 14 residues. Germline-derived CDR1 and CDR2 are SGDLS and YYNGEE. Written as DNA, the CDR3 is TGTGCCAGCAGCAATCCCCCGAACACCGGGGAGCTGTTTTTT. Translating it yields CASSNPPNTGELFF.

This sequence joins TRBV7-8 and TRBJ2-7; D call uncertain. This CDR3 region has 17 residues. Germline V gives CDR1 SGHVS, CDR2 FQNEAQ. V lost 1 base to trimming and J lost 0 bases, with 16 bases between them. The CDR3 loop reads CASSLVGRGGSSYEQYF. The CDR3 DNA is TGTGCCAGCAGCTTAGTTGGTCGTGGCGGCTCCTCCTACGAGCAGTACTTC.

V gene TRBV20-1 combines with J gene TRBJ2-5, with D tentatively TRBD2 (6 bases). The V gene's germline CDR1 is DFQATT and CDR2 SNEGSKA (reference sequence). The CDR3 extends over 11 amino acids. The V gene lost 7 bases and the J gene lost 5 bases, with 11 bases spanning the gap. In DNA form, the CDR3 reads TGCAGTGGGGGGGTTGGTGAGACCCAGTACTTC. Translation: CSGGVGETQYF.

The V gene is TRBV29-1, the J gene TRBJ2-2, with 8 bases matching TRBD1. Germline V gives CDR1 SQVTM, CDR2 ANQGSEA. The CDR3 spans 16 residues. Germline trimming cut 3 bases from V and 1 base from J; bases unmatched to any gene: 7. CDR3 in amino acids: CSVDSPGQENTGELFF. The CDR3 DNA reads as TGCAGCGTTGATTCACCGGGACAGGAGAACACCGGGGAGCTGTTTTTT.

The chain employs TRBV5-1 and TRBJ2-7; perhaps TRBD1 as D (5 bases). Trimming took off 5 bases at V and 6 bases at J, with 9 bases between the two ends. Germline V gives CDR1 SGHRS, CDR2 YFSETQ. The length of the CDR3 is 11 residues. CDR3 protein: CASRGPGEQYF. CDR3 coding DNA: TGCGCCAGCAGGGGGCCAGGCGAGCAGTACTTC.

The chain employs TRBV6-1 and TRBJ2-5; weak D call: TRBD1 (6 bases). The germline V and J ends were trimmed by 2 bases and 5 bases, with 21 bases remaining between them. CDR1 and CDR2 from the germline V gene are MNHNS and SASEGT. The CDR3 has 17 amino acids. CDR3 sequence: CASSESGDLTPSETQYF. CDR3 sequence (DNA): TGTGCCAGCAGTGAATCAGGGGACCTCACCCCTTCCGAGACCCAGTACTTC.

The chain links TRBV4-2 to TRBJ2-7, with a tentative D call TRBD1 (5 bases). CDR1 and CDR2 (germline): LGHNA, YNFKEQ. V lost 2 bases, J lost 9 bases, and 17 bases lay in between. The CDR3 loop spans 14 amino acids. CDR3 loop: CASSQSRVWAGQYF. Written as DNA, the CDR3 is TGTGCCAGCAGCCAAAGCAGGGTGTGGGCAGGGCAGTACTTC.

This clone appeared once. The chain employs TRBV7-2 and TRBJ2-3; D not resolved. The CDR3 has 13 amino acids. The germline V gene encodes CDR1 SGHTA and CDR2 FQGNSA. V was shortened by 6 bases and J by 2 bases, with 9 bases between the two germline ends. This chain's CDR3 is CASSSTNTDTQYF. CDR3 bases: TGTGCCAGCAGTTCCACTAACACAGATACGCAGTATTTT.

The gene calls are TRBV27 and TRBJ2-6; D remains unclear. Germline V gene sequence: CDR1 MNHEY, CDR2 SMNVEV (reference sequence). The CDR3 has 17 residues. The ends were cut back, 5 bases at V and 5 bases at J, with 19 bases in the middle. CDR3 DNA sequence: TGTGCCAGCAGTATCCGACGGCTACAAAGTCGGGCCAACGTCCTGACTTTC. Translated, it gives CASSIRRLQSRANVLTF.